This TCR beta chain stems from a study of blood T cell repertoires in COVID-19. Turning to the study itself: The United States, Italy and Spain were the sources of the acute and convalescent COVID-19 samples.

Participants spanned ages about 18 to 90 years and resided in 20 to 30 US areas. Participant-given clinical history determined each cohort assignment. Exposed enrollees had met someone with a PCR-confirmed or clinician-diagnosed COVID-19 case at some point within the 2 weeks before study entry. Per germline, CDR1 GTSNPN and CDR2 SVGIG (reference sequence). Deletions cut 3 bases from V and 8 bases from J, with 20 bases between. The CDR3 covers 15 residues. Sequencing was performed with immunoSEQ multiplex PCR; in TCRdb, only in-frame clones are kept and a portion is missing. The repertoire holds about 220,000 clones, with roughly 85% as singletons.

Sequencing used PBMCs or T cells enriched from blood (not recorded which). The clonotype was recovered from a woman aged 50 to 60 who had been exposed to COVID-19. The chain uses TRBV30 and TRBJ2-1, with D perhaps TRBD2 (7 bases). The CDR3 sequence: CAWSQGTTISDEQFF. In DNA form, the CDR3 reads TGTGCCTGGAGCCAGGGGACTACCATTTCCGATGAGCAGTTCTTC.